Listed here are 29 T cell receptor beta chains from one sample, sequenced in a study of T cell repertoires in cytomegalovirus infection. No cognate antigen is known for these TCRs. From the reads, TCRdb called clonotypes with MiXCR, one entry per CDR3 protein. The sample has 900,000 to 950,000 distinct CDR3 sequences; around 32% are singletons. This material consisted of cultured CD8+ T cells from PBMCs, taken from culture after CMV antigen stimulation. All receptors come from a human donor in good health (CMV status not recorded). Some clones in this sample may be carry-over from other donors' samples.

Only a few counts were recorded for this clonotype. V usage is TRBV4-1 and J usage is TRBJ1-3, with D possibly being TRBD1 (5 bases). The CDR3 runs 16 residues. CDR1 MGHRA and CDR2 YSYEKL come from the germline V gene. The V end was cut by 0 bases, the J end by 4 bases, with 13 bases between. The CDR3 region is CASSQEPGPMGNTIYF. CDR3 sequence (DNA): TGCGCCAGCAGCCAAGAACCAGGGCCCATGGGAAACACCATATATTTT.

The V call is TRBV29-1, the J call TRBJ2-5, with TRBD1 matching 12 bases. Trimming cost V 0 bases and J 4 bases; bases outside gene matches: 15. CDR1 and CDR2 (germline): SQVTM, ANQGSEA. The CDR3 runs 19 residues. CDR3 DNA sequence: TGCAGCGTTGAAGATCGGCCCTCGGGACAGGGGGCTCCAAGAGAGACCCAGTACTTC. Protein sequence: CSVEDRPSGQGAPRETQYF.

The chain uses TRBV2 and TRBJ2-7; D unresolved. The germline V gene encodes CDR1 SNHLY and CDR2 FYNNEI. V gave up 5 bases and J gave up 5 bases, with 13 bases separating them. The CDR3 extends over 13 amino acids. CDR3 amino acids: CASSKAGKDEQYF. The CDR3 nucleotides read TGTGCCAGCAGTAAGGCCGGCAAGGACGAGCAGTACTTC.

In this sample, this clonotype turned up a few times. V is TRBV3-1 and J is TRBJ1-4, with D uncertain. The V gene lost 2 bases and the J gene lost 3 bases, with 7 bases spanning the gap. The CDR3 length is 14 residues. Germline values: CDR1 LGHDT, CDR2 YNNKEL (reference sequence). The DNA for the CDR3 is TGTGCCAGCAGCCAACACAGACCTAATGAAAAACTGTTTTTT. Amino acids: CASSQHRPNEKLFF.

CDR3 loop: CASSSGQSSYTGELFF. DNA for the CDR3: TGTGCCAGCAGTTCAGGACAGTCCAGTTACACCGGGGAGCTGTTTTTT. The rearrangement uses TRBV12-3 or TRBV12-4 and TRBJ2-2; TRBD1 might be the D (6 bases). V dropped 4 bases and J dropped 3 bases, with 15 bases sitting between them. This CDR3 has 16 amino acids.

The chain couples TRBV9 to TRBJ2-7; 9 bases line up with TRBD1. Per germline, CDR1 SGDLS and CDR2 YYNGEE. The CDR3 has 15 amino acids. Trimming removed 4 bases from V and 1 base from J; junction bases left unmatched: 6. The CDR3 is CASSPQTGGSYEQYF. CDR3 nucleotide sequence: TGTGCCAGCAGCCCCCAGACAGGGGGATCCTACGAGCAGTACTTC.

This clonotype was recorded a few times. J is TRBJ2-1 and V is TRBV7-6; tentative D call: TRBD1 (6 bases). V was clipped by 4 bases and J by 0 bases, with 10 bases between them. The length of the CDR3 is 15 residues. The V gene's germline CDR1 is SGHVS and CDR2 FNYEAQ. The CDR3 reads CASSYRASSYNEQFF. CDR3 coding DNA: TGTGCCAGCAGCTACAGGGCTAGCTCCTACAATGAGCAGTTCTTC.

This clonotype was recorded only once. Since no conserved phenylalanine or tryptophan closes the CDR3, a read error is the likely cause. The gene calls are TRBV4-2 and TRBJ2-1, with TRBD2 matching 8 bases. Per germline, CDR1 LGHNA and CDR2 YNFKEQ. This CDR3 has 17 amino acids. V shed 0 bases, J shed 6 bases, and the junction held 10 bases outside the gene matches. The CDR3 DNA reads TGTGCCAGCAGCCAAGAGGAGAGGGGACGGGGGGGCAATGAGCAGTTCATC. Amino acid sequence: CASSQEERGRGGNEQFI.

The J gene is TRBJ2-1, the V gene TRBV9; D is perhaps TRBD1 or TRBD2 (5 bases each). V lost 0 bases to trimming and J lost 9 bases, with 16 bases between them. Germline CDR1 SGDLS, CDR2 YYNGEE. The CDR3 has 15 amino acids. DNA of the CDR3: TGTGCCAGCAGCGTAGGGGACCGCGTGTCAAGTGAGCAGTTCTTC. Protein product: CASSVGDRVSSEQFF.

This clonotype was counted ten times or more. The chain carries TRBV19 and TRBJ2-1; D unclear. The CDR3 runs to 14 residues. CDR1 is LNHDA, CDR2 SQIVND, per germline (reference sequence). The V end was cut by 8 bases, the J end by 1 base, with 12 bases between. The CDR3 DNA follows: TGTGCCAGTTGGTCCCGCTTGTCCTACAATGAGCAGTTCTTC. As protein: CASWSRLSYNEQFF.

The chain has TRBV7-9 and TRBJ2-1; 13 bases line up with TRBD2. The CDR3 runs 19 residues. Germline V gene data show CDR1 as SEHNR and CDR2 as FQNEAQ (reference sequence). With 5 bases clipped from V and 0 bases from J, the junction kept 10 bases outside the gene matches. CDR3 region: CASSIHGLAGESSYNEQFF. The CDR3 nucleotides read TGTGCCAGCAGCATACACGGACTAGCGGGGGAAAGCTCCTACAATGAGCAGTTCTTC.

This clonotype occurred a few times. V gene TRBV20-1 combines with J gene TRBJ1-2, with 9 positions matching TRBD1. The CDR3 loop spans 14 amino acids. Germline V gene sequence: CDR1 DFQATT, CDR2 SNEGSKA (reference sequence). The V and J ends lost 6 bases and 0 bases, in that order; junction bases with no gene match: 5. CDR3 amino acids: CSAPRQGANYGYTF. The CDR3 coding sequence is TGCAGTGCGCCAAGACAGGGGGCTAACTATGGCTACACCTTC.

In nucleotides, the CDR3 is TGTGCCAGCCCGAGGACAGGGGAAGGAAACACCATATATTTT. This codes for CASPRTGEGNTIYF. This chain joins TRBV7-4 and TRBJ1-3; the match to TRBD1 covers 9 bases. The V gene end was trimmed by 8 bases and the J gene end by 4 bases; junction bases not matched to a gene: 6. The CDR3 has 14 amino acids. Germline V CDR1 and CDR2: SGHVT, SQSDAQ.

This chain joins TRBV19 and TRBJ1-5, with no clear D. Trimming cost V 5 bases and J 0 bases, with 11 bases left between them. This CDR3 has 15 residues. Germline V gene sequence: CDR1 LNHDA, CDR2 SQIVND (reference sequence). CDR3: CASSPGLISNQPQHF. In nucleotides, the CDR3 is TGTGCCAGTAGTCCTGGACTGATTAGCAATCAGCCCCAGCATTTT.

Written as DNA, the CDR3 is TGTGCCAGCAGTTTCATAGGACAGGTTGAGGATGGCTACACCTTC. Amino acid sequence: CASSFIGQVEDGYTF. The rearrangement uses TRBV27 and TRBJ1-2; TRBD1 matches 7 bases. The germline gives CDR1 MNHEY, CDR2 SMNVEV (reference sequence). V was pared by 3 bases and J by 6 bases, with 10 bases of the junction left unmatched. The CDR3 is made up of 15 amino acids.

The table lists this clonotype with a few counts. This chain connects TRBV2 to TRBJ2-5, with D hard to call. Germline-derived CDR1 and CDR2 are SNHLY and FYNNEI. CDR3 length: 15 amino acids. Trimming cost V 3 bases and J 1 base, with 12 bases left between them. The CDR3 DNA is TGTGCCAGCAGTGATGCCGATTCTATCCAAGAGACCCAGTACTTC. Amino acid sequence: CASSDADSIQETQYF.

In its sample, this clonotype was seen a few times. This CDR3 is CASSWDIGGYTF. CDR3 nucleotides: TGTGCCAGTAGTTGGGATATCGGTGGCTACACCTTC. The chain links TRBV19 to TRBJ1-2; D gene uncertain. This CDR3 contains 12 residues. Trimming pared 5 bases from V and 7 bases from J, leaving 11 bases between. Germline V CDR1 and CDR2: LNHDA, SQIVND (reference sequence).

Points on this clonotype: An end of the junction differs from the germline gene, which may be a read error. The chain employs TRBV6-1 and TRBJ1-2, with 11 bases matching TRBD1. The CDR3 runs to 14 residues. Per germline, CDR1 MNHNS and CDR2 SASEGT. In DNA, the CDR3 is TGTGCCAGCAGTGAAGCGGGGACAGGGGGACCCATCGCCTTC. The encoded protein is CASSEAGTGGPIAF.

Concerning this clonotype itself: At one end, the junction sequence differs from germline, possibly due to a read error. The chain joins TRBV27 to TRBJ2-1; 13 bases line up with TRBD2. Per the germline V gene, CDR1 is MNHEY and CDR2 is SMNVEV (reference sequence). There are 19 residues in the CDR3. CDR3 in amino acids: CASSFVTSGGRGSYNEQFF. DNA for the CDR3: TGCGCCAGCAGTTTTGTGACTAGCGGGGGGCGAGGCTCCTACAATGAGCAGTTCTTC.

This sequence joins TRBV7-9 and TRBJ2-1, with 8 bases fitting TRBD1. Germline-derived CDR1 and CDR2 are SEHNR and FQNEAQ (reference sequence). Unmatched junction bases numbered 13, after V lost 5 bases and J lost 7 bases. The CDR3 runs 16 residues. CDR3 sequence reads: CASSTRQGQRTNEQFF. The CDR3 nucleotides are TGTGCCAGCAGCACCCGACAGGGGCAAAGGACGAATGAGCAGTTCTTC.

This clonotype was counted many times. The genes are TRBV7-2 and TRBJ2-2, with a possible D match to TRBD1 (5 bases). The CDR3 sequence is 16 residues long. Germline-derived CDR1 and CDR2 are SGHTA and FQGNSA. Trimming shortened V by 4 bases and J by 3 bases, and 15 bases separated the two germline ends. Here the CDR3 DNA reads TGTGCCAGCAGCTCACTGCGAGGCAGGGACACCGGGGAGCTGTTTTTT. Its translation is CASSSLRGRDTGELFF. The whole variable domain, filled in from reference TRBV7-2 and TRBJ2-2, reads GAGVSQSPSNKVTEKGKDVELRCDPISGHTALYWYRQSLGQGLEFLIYFQGNSAPDKSGLPSDRFSAERTGGSVSTLTIQRTQQEDSAVYLCASSSLRGRDTGELFFGEGSRLTVL.

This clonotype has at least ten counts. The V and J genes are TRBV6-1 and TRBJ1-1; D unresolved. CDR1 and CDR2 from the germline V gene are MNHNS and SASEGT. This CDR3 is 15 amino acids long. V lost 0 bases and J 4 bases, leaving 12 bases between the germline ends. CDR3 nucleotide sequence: TGTGCCAGCAGTGAAGCGGTTACGTGGGGCACTGAAGCTTTCTTT. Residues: CASSEAVTWGTEAFF.

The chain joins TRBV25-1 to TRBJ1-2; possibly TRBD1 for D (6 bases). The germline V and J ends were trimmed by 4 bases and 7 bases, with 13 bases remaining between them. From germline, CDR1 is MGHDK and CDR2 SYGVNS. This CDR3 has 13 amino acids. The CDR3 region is CASSGSGASGYTF. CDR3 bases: TGTGCCAGCAGTGGGTCAGGGGCCAGTGGCTACACCTTC.

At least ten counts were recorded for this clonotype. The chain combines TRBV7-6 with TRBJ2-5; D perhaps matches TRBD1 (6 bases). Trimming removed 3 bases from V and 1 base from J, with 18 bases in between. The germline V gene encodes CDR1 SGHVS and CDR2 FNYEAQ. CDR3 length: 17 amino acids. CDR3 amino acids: CASSLRPRQATQETQYF. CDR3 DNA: TGTGCCAGCAGCTTGAGGCCCAGACAGGCGACCCAAGAGACCCAGTACTTC.

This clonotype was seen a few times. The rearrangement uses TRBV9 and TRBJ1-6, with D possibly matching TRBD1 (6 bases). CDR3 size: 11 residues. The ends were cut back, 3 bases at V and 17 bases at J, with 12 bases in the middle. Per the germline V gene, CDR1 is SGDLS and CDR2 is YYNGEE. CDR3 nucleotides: TGTGCCAGCAGCGACAGGGATGGTATCCACTTT. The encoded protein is CASSDRDGIHF.

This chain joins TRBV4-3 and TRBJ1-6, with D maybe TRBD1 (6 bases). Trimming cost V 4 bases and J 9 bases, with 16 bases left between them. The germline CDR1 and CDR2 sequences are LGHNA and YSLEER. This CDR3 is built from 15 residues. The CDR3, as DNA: TGCGCCAGCAGCCCCCTGGGGGGGCCTGGTTCACCCCTCCACTTT. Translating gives CASSPLGGPGSPLHF.

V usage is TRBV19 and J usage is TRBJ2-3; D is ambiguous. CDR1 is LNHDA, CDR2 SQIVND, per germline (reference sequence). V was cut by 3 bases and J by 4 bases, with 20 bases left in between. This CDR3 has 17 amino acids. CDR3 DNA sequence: TGTGCCAGTAGTATTCTCCCAGTGACCACGTCACCAGATACGCAGTATTTT. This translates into CASSILPVTTSPDTQYF.

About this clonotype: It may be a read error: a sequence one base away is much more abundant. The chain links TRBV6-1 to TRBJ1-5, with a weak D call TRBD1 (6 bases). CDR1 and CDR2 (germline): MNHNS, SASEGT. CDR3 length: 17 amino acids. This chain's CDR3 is CASSEANGRGGNRPQHF. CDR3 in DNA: TGTGCCAGCAGTGAAGCGAACGGCAGGGGAGGCAATCGGCCCCAGCATTTT.

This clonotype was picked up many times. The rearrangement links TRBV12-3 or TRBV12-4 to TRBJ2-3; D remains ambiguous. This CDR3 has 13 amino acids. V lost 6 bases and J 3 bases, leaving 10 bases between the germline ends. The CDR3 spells CASSPLVTDTQYF. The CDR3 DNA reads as TGTGCCAGCAGCCCATTAGTAACAGATACGCAGTATTTT.